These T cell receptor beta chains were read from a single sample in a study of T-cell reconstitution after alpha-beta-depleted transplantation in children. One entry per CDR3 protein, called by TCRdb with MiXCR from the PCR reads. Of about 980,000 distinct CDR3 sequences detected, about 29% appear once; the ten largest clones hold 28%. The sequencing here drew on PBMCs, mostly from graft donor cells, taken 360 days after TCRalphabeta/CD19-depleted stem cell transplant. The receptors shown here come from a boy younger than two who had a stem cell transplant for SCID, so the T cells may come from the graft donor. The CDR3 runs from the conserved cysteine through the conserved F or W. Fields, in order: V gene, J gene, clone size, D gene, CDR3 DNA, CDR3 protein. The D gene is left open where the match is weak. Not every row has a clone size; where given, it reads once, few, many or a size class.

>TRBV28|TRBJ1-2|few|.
TGTGCCAGCAGTTTATCAGACGGTCGCGGCTACACCTTC
CASSLSDGRGYTF
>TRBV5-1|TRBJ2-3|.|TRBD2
TGCGCCAGCAGCTTGGAGCGGGGCCTTTGGGATACGCAGTATTTT
CASSLERGLWDTQYF
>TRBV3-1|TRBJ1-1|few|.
TGTGCCAGCAGCCAAGGGGCCGAGAACACTGAAGCTTTCTTT
CASSQGAENTEAFF
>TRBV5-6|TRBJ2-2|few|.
TGTGCCAGCAGCTTGTACATCGGCGGGGAAGGTCCGACCGGGGAGCTGTTTTTT
CASSLYIGGEGPTGELFF
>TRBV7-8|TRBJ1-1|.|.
TGTGCCAGCAGCTTAGAGTTGAGGGGATCTGAAGCTTTCTTT
CASSLELRGSEAFF
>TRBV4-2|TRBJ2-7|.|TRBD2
TGTGCCAGCAGTCCTAGCGGAGGGAACGCCTACGAGCAGTACTTC
CASSPSGGNAYEQYF
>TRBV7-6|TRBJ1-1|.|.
TGTGCCAGCAGCCAGCTGGACAGGAACACTGAAGCTTTCTTT
CASSQLDRNTEAFF
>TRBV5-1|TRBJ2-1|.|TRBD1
TGCGCCAGCAGCGAGGACAGGGGTTACTACAATGAGCAGTTCTTC
CASSEDRGYYNEQFF
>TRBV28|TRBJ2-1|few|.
TGTGCCAGCAGTTTCTCCAACCCCGTAGCGCTGAAATACAATGAGCAGTTCTTC
CASSFSNPVALKYNEQFF
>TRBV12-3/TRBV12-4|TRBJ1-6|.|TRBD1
TGTGCCAGCAGAACCGGGACAGGAAGCGTCGGTTCACCCCTCCACTTT
CASRTGTGSVGSPLHF
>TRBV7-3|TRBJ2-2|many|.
TGTGCCAGCAGCCCACGTGACAGGAACACCGGGGAGCTGTTTTTT
CASSPRDRNTGELFF
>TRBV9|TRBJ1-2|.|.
TGTGCCAGCAGCGCCTTTCGGACCGGGATGGAGGGCTACACCTTC
CASSAFRTGMEGYTF
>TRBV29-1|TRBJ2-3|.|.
TGCAGCGTTGGGTTCAGCCCCGCGGACACAGATACGCAGTATTTT
CSVGFSPADTDTQYF
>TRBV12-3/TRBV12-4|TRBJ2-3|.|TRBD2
TGTGCCAGCAGTTCCGGGACTAGCCCAGATACGCAGTATTTT
CASSSGTSPDTQYF
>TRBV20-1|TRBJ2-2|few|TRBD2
TGCAGTGCTAGAGACCCGGGGGGGCCTATCGGGGAGCTGTTTTTT
CSARDPGGPIGELFF
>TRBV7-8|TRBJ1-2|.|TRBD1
TGTGCCAGCAGCTTAGGGATAGACAGGGACTATGGCTACACCTTC
CASSLGIDRDYGYTF
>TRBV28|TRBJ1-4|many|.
TGTGCCAGCAGTTTAAAGGGGAAGGGATTTGATGAAAAACTGTTTTTT
CASSLKGKGFDEKLFF
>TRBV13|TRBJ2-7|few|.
TGTGCCAGCAGCAAGGCGGACACACCCTACGAGCAGTACTTC
CASSKADTPYEQYF
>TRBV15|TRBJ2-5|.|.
TGTGCCACCAGCTGGTCCTTGGGGGGGCGACAAGAGACCCAGTACTTC
CATSWSLGGRQETQYF
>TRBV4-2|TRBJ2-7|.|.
TGTGCCAACAGCCCCCATCAATCCGGGCGAGGGAGGTACGAGCAGTACTTC
CANSPHQSGRGRYEQYF